These T cell receptor beta chains were read from a single sample in a study of shared clonotypes between healthy human individuals. This table comes from immunoSEQ multiplex PCR, and its TCRdb copy is limited to in-frame clones, with some not included. The sample holds more than 900,000 clones, 70% to 80% seen once. Sequenced: memory CD4+ T cells from PBMCs. The source is a man aged 18-30 years in good health. Some clones in this sample may be carry-over from other donors' samples. Both conserved end residues are part of each CDR3. D genes are given only for firm matches. Only part of the rows carry a size: once, few, many, or a class if the clone is expanded.

CDR3aa: CASSLLGRASGNGELFF
CDR3nt: TGTGCCAGCAGCTTATTGGGCCGGGCTAGCGGAAACGGGGAGCTGTTTTTT
j_gene: TRBJ2-2
abundance: -
d_gene: TRBD2
v_gene: TRBV7-3

CDR3aa: CARNRGTYNEQFF
CDR3nt: TGTGCCAGGAACAGGGGAACCTACAATGAGCAGTTCTTC
j_gene: TRBJ2-1
abundance: -
d_gene: TRBD1
v_gene: TRBV11-2

CDR3aa: CSVRSPGGSYEQYF
CDR3nt: TGCAGCGTTCGGTCTCCGGGGGGGTCCTACGAGCAGTACTTC
j_gene: TRBJ2-7
abundance: -
d_gene: TRBD2
v_gene: TRBV29-1

CDR3aa: CAGTSGSAGDTQYF
CDR3nt: TGTGCCGGGACTAGCGGGAGCGCTGGAGATACGCAGTATTTT
j_gene: TRBJ2-3
abundance: -
d_gene: TRBD2
v_gene: TRBV6-1

CDR3aa: CASSQKPGLAREQYF
CDR3nt: TGTGCCAGCAGCCAAAAACCGGGACTAGCGCGGGAGCAGTACTTC
j_gene: TRBJ2-7
abundance: -
d_gene: TRBD2
v_gene: TRBV14

CDR3aa: CSVWTGGRNEQFF
CDR3nt: TGCAGCGTTTGGACAGGGGGTCGGAATGAGCAGTTCTTC
j_gene: TRBJ2-1
abundance: once
d_gene: TRBD1
v_gene: TRBV29-1

CDR3aa: CASSRSGQGGNEQFF
CDR3nt: TGTGCCAGTAGTCGATCGGGACAGGGGGGCAATGAGCAGTTCTTC
j_gene: TRBJ2-1
abundance: -
d_gene: TRBD1
v_gene: TRBV19

CDR3aa: CASFPGHRYEQYF
CDR3nt: TGTGCCAGCTTTCCGGGACACCGTTACGAGCAGTACTTC
j_gene: TRBJ2-7
abundance: -
d_gene: -
v_gene: TRBV28

CDR3aa: CASSPAQNTEAFF
CDR3nt: TGTGCCAGCTCACCGGCTCAGAACACTGAAGCTTTCTTT
j_gene: TRBJ1-1
abundance: -
d_gene: -
v_gene: TRBV18

CDR3aa: CASSPWGSGSQYNEQFF
CDR3nt: TGCGCCAGCAGCCCCTGGGGTAGCGGGAGTCAGTACAATGAGCAGTTCTTC
j_gene: TRBJ2-1
abundance: -
d_gene: TRBD2
v_gene: TRBV5-1

CDR3aa: CASSLRTSNQPQHF
CDR3nt: TGTGCCAGCAGCTTGAGGACATCGAATCAGCCCCAGCATTTT
j_gene: TRBJ1-5
abundance: few
d_gene: -
v_gene: TRBV7-2

CDR3aa: CASSLQGPIDEQYF
CDR3nt: TGTGCCAGCAGCTTACAGGGGCCCATAGACGAGCAGTACTTC
j_gene: TRBJ2-7
abundance: -
d_gene: -
v_gene: TRBV7-2

CDR3aa: CASSQDGRAGDTQYF
CDR3nt: TGCGCCAGCAGCCAAGATGGGAGGGCAGGAGATACGCAGTATTTT
j_gene: TRBJ2-3
abundance: -
d_gene: TRBD2
v_gene: TRBV4-3

CDR3aa: CASSQIGQGDTEAFF
CDR3nt: TGCGCCAGCAGCCAGATCGGACAGGGGGATACTGAAGCTTTCTTT
j_gene: TRBJ1-1
abundance: -
d_gene: TRBD1
v_gene: TRBV4-1

CDR3aa: CASKRERDRYEQYF
CDR3nt: TGTGCCAGCAAACGAGAGCGGGACCGCTACGAGCAGTACTTC
j_gene: TRBJ2-7
abundance: few
d_gene: TRBD2
v_gene: TRBV6-5

CDR3aa: CAISEATSGIQFF
CDR3nt: TGTGCCATCAGTGAGGCGACTAGCGGGATACAGTTCTTC
j_gene: TRBJ2-1
abundance: -
d_gene: TRBD2
v_gene: TRBV10-3

CDR3aa: CASSYYRGQETQYF
CDR3nt: TGTGCCAGCAGTTACTACAGGGGGCAAGAGACCCAGTACTTC
j_gene: TRBJ2-5
abundance: -
d_gene: TRBD1
v_gene: TRBV6-5

CDR3aa: CASSAGGLGEKLFF
CDR3nt: TGTGCCAGCAGTGCCGGTGGCCTGGGTGAAAAACTGTTTTTT
j_gene: TRBJ1-4
abundance: -
d_gene: -
v_gene: TRBV6-1

CDR3aa: CATSRGRQGVYNEQFF
CDR3nt: TGTGCCACCAGCAGAGGCCGGCAGGGTGTCTACAATGAGCAGTTCTTC
j_gene: TRBJ2-1
abundance: -
d_gene: -
v_gene: TRBV15

CDR3aa: CASSFGLAPTDTQYF
CDR3nt: TGTGCCAGCAGCTTCGGACTAGCGCCCACAGATACGCAGTATTTT
j_gene: TRBJ2-3
abundance: -
d_gene: TRBD2
v_gene: TRBV5-5

CDR3aa: CASSGRRGRAGANVLTF
CDR3nt: TGTGCCAGCAGTGGCCGCAGGGGGCGCGCGGGGGCCAACGTCCTGACTTTC
j_gene: TRBJ2-6
abundance: -
d_gene: TRBD1
v_gene: TRBV28

CDR3aa: CASSLLPGGVWYF
CDR3nt: TGCGCCAGCAGCTTGTTACCCGGAGGGGTCTGGTACTTC
j_gene: TRBJ2-7
abundance: -
d_gene: -
v_gene: TRBV5-1

CDR3aa: CATAAGGFQETQYF
CDR3nt: TGTGCCACTGCCGCGGGGGGTTTCCAAGAGACCCAGTACTTC
j_gene: TRBJ2-5
abundance: -
d_gene: TRBD2
v_gene: TRBV5-5

CDR3aa: CASRTSGNTGELFF
CDR3nt: TGTGCCAGCAGGACTAGCGGGAACACCGGGGAGCTGTTTTTT
j_gene: TRBJ2-2
abundance: few
d_gene: TRBD2
v_gene: TRBV28

CDR3aa: CASSDRQGKNEQYF
CDR3nt: TGTGCCAGCAGTGATAGACAGGGTAAGAACGAGCAGTACTTC
j_gene: TRBJ2-7
abundance: -
d_gene: TRBD1
v_gene: TRBV2

CDR3aa: CASSVLGTGAPYEQYF
CDR3nt: TGTGCCAGCAGCGTACTCGGGACAGGGGCTCCCTACGAGCAGTACTTC
j_gene: TRBJ2-7
abundance: once
d_gene: TRBD1
v_gene: TRBV9

CDR3aa: CASRSKRGSETQYF
CDR3nt: TGTGCAAGTCGCTCTAAACGGGGCTCGGAGACCCAGTACTTC
j_gene: TRBJ2-5
abundance: -
d_gene: -
v_gene: TRBV12-2

CDR3aa: CASSQGTGVSYEQYF
CDR3nt: TGCGCCAGCAGCCAAGGGACAGGCGTATCCTACGAGCAGTACTTC
j_gene: TRBJ2-7
abundance: -
d_gene: TRBD1
v_gene: TRBV4-1

CDR3aa: CASRVTLAEPLYEQYF
CDR3nt: TGTGCCAGCAGGGTAACCCTAGCGGAGCCGCTCTACGAGCAGTACTTC
j_gene: TRBJ2-7
abundance: few
d_gene: TRBD2
v_gene: TRBV2